The clone carrying this T cell receptor (beta chain) was seen a few times. Antigen unknown. These data come from a study of T-cell memory formation after mild COVID-19. Study results and caveats: Whereas later expanders leaned CD4+, clones contracting day 15 to 85 showed a balanced CD4/CD8 makeup. SARS-CoV-2 specificity of second-wave clones peaking day 37 was unconfirmed. Pre-infection memory already had some responding clones, implying cross-reactive memory joined.

With 4 bases clipped from V and 1 base from J, the junction kept 13 bases outside the gene matches. The CDR3 covers 17 residues. Germline-derived CDR1 and CDR2 are SNHLY and FYNNEI. Barcoded TCR alpha and TCR beta cDNA libraries with UMIs came from 5'RACE using constant-segment primers. TCRdb called the 5' RACE reads again in MiXCR, with one record for every CDR3 protein. The top ten hold 2% to 2.5% of the sample, which has around 180,000 distinct CDR3 sequences, approximately 16% seen once. The V call is TRBV2, the J call TRBJ2-7, with 7 bases matching TRBD2. This sequence was found in an adult woman who had mild COVID-19 (a few samples of this study predate the infection). Cell type and time point are not known. The sample was PBMCs or a T cell subset sorted from them (not recorded which). The CDR3 protein is CASSAPVDQRESYEQYF. CDR3 nucleotides: TGTGCCAGCAGTGCCCCAGTGGATCAGCGGGAATCCTACGAGCAGTACTTC.